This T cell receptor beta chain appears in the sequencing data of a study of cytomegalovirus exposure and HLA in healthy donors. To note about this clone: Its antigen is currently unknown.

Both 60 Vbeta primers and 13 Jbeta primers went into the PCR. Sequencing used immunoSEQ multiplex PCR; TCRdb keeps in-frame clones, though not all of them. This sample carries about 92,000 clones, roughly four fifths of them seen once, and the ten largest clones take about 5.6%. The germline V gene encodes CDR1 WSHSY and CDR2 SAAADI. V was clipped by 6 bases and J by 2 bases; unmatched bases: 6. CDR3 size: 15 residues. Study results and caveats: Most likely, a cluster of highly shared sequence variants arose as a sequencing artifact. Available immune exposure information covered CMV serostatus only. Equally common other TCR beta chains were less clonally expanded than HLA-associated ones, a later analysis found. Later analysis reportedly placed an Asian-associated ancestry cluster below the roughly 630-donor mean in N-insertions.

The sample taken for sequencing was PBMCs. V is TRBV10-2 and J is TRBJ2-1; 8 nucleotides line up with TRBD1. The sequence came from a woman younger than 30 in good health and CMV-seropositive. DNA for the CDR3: TGCGCCAGCAGGAGAGGACAGGGACCCTACAATGAGCAGTTCTTC. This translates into CASRRGQGPYNEQFF.